The present entry profiles one TCR beta chain with its context. This record comes from a study of blood T cell repertoires in COVID-19. Study-level background: Samples taken during acute and convalescent COVID-19 were collected in the United States, Italy and Spain.

Sequenced by immunoSEQ multiplex PCR; TCRdb stores in-frame clones only, minus some. The data hold hundreds of thousands of clones, with approximately 92% observed a single time. In terms of age and location, participants ranged from roughly 18 to 90 years and lived in around 22 US areas. Recovered Cohort 3 donors showed two negative PCRs, clearance, or symptom resolution. The V gene's germline CDR1 is GTSNPN and CDR2 SVGIG (reference sequence). This CDR3 spans 13 amino acids. The V end was cut by 2 bases, the J end by 3 bases, with 10 bases between. This sequence joins TRBV30 and TRBJ1-2; tentative D call: TRBD1 (6 bases). This receptor was taken from a man under 40 who had recovered from COVID-19. Sequencing used PBMCs or T cells enriched from blood (not recorded which). The chain's CDR3 is CAWSKGQDYGYTF. Written as DNA, the CDR3 is TGTGCCTGGAGTAAGGGACAAGACTATGGCTACACCTTC.